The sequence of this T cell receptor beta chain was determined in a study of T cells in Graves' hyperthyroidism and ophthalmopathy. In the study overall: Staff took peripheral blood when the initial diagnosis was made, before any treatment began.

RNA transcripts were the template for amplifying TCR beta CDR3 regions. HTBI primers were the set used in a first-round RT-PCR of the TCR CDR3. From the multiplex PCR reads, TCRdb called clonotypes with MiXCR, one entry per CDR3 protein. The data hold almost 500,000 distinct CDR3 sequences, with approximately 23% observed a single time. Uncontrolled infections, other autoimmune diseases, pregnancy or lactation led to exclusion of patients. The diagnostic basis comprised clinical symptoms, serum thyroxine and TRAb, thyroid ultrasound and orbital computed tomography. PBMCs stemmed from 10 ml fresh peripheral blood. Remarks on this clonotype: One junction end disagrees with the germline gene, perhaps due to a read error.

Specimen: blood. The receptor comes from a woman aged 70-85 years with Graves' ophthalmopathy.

CDR3 DNA sequence: TGTGCCTGGGACACAGGGGGCGCGGGGACTGAAGCTCTCTTT. As protein: CAWDTGGAGTEALF. This chain connects TRBV30 to TRBJ1-1; 9 bases align to TRBD1. The CDR3 spans 14 residues. The V gene's germline CDR1 is GTSNPN and CDR2 SVGIG (reference sequence). Variable domain in full (rest from reference TRBV30 and TRBJ1-1): SQTIHQWPATLVQPVGSPLSLECTVEGTSNPNLYWYRQAAGRGLQLLFYSVGIGQISSEVPQNLSASRPQDRQFILSSKKLLLSDSGFYLCAWDTGGAGTEALFGQGTRLTVV.